This T cell receptor beta chain originates from a study of T-cell reconstitution after alpha-beta-depleted transplantation in children. For this clonotype: What it recognizes is unknown.

Germline CDR1 SGHRS, CDR2 YFSETQ. The CDR3 is 15 amino acids. Trimming shortened V by 4 bases and J by 2 bases, and 12 bases separated the two germline ends. Using unique molecular identifiers, the investigators prepared the TCRbeta library. TCRdb passed the PCR reads through MiXCR, listing each CDR3 protein once. The data contain about 980,000 distinct CDR3 sequences, roughly 29% of them singletons. Study-level results: A year post-transplant, T-cell counts and diversity derived mostly from newly produced T cells. Diversity of TCRbeta at day 60 was high in some patients, arising from surviving recipient T cells and thymic progenitors.

This clonotype was obtained from a boy younger than two who had a stem cell transplant for SCID, so the T cells may come from the graft donor. Here the sequenced sample was PBMCs, mostly from graft donor cells, taken 360 days after TCRalphabeta/CD19-depleted stem cell transplant. The gene calls are TRBV5-1 and TRBJ2-2; no firm D call. This CDR3 is CASSRVGTNTGELFF. The DNA of the CDR3 is TGCGCCAGCAGCCGCGTAGGCACCAACACCGGGGAGCTGTTTTTT.